This T cell receptor (beta chain) was captured in a study of T cell responses to AZD1222 COVID-19 vaccine. Study overall: The study pooled second doses at about 4 or about 12 weeks.

The table came from immunoSEQ multiplex PCR; TCRdb's copy has only in-frame clones and leaves some out. The repertoire holds about 86,000 clones, with 88% as singletons. The CDR3 is made up of 19 amino acids. Germline V gives CDR1 GTSNPN, CDR2 SVGIG (reference sequence). Trimming took off 0 bases at V and 6 bases at J, with 27 bases between the two ends. The TCR sequence derives from an adult in good health. V usage is TRBV30 and J usage is TRBJ1-5; TRBD1 is a possible D gene (5 bases). The specimen comprised peripheral blood, sampled on day 0 of AZD1222 vaccination. The DNA for the CDR3 is TGTGCCTGGAGTGTGTCGACAGCTTCCCTCCGCGGACGTCGTCAGCCCCAGCATTTT. Translated: CAWSVSTASLRGRRQPQHF.